This TCR beta chain was sequenced for a study of chronic HIV infection and antiretroviral therapy. TCRdb itself ran the 5' RACE reads through MiXCR, one entry per CDR3 protein. The sample records 25,000 to 35,000 distinct CDR3 sequences, over 7% being singletons. The CDR3 has 12 residues. Trimming at V came to 6 bases and at J to 1 base, leaving 1 base not matched to a gene. Germline V CDR1 and CDR2: SQVTM, ANQGSEA. Sequences were obtained from peripheral blood. The chain joins TRBV29-1 to TRBJ2-7; 9 nucleotides align to TRBD1. This receptor was taken from an adult who had HIV and had not received antiretroviral therapy, or was an uninfected healthy control (not recorded which). The DNA of the CDR3 is TGCAGCGTCGGGACAGGGTCCTACGAGCAGTACTTC. It encodes CSVGTGSYEQYF.